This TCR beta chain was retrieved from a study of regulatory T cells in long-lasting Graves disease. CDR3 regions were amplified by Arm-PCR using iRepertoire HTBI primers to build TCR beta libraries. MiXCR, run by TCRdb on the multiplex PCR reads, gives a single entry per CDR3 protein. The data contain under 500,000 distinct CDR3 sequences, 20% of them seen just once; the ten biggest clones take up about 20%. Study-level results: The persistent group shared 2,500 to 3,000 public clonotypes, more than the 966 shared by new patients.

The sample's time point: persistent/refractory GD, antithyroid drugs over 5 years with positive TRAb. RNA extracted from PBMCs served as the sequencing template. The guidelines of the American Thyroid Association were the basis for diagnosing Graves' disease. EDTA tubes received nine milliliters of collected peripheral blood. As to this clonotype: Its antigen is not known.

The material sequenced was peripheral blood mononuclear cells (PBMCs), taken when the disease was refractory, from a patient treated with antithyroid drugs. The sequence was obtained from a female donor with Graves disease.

CDR3 loop: CASSLDRDNTEAFF. The CDR3 DNA follows: TGTGCCAGCAGCTTAGATCGGGACAATACTGAAGCTTTCTTT. This chain connects TRBV7-9 to TRBJ1-1; possibly TRBD1 for D (6 bases). The CDR3 totals 14 residues. The germline V gene encodes CDR1 SEHNR and CDR2 FQNEAQ (reference sequence). Trimming shortened V by 1 base and J by 5 bases, and 11 bases separated the two germline ends.